Ten or more counts support the clone carrying this TCR beta chain. The patients had localized lung adenocarcinoma, a non-small cell subtype. Germline-derived CDR1 and CDR2 are SGHTA and FQGNSA. This CDR3 is built from 14 residues. V lost 1 base and J lost 3, with 10 bases in between. This entry comes from a study of CD4 and CD8 cells across lung adenocarcinoma regions. Each CDR3 protein gets one entry after TCRdb re-called the PCR reads with MiXCR. The table records approximately 18,000 distinct CDR3 sequences, around 53% of them present only once. The TCR comes from a female donor with lung adenocarcinoma. The CD4 and CD8 labels of this study may be unreliable. V and J are TRBV7-2 and TRBJ2-7, with D uncertain. The sequencing input was CD8+ T cells from the center of a lung tumor. CDR3 in DNA: TGTGCCAGCAGCTTAGGGGTCAGGAACTACGAGCAGTACTTC. It codes for CASSLGVRNYEQYF.